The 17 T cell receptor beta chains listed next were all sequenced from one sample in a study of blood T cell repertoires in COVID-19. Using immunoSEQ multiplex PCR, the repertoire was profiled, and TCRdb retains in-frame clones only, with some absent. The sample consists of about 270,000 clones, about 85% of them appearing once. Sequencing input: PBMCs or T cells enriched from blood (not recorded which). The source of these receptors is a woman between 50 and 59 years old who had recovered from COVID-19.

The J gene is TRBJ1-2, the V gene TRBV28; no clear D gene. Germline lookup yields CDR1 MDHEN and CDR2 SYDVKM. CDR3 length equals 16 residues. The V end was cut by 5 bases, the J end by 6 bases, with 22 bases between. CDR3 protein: CASSPSGSRRPDGYTF. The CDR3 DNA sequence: TGTGCCAGCAGTCCTAGCGGCTCCAGGCGCCCGGATGGCTACACCTTC.

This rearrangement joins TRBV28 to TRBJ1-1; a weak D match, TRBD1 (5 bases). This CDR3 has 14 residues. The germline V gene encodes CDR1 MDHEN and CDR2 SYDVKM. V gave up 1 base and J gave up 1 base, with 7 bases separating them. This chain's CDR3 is CASSLSGPNTEAFF. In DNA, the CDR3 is TGTGCCAGCAGTTTATCAGGGCCGAACACTGAAGCTTTCTTT.

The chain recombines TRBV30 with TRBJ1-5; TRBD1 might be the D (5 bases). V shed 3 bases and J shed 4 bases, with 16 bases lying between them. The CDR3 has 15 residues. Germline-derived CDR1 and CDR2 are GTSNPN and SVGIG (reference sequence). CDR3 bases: TGTGCCTGGAGCAACGGACATCCCGGTAATCAGCCCCAGCATTTT. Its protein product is CAWSNGHPGNQPQHF.

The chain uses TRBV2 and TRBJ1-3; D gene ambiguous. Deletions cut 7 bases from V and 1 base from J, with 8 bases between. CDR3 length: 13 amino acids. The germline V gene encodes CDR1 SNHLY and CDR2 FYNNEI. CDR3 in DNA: TGTGCCAGCACAGCGAATTCTGGAAACACCATATATTTT. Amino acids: CASTANSGNTIYF.

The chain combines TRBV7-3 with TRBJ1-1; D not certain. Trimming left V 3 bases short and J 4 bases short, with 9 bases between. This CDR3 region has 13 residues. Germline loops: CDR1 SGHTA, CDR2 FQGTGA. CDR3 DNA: TGTGCCAGCAGCTTCGGGGTGTCCACTGAAGCTTTCTTT. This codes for CASSFGVSTEAFF.

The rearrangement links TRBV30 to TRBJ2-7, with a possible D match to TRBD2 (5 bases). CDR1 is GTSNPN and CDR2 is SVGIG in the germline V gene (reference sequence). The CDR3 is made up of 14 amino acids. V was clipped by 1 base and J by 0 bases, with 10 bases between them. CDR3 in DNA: TGTGCCTGGAGTGGGAGGCTCAGCTCCTACGAGCAGTACTTC. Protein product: CAWSGRLSSYEQYF.

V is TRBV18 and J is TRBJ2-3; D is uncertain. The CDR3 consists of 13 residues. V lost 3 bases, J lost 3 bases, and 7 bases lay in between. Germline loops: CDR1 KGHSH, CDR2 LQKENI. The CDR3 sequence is CASSPLETDTQYF. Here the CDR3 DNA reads TGTGCCAGCTCACCGCTAGAGACAGATACGCAGTATTTT.

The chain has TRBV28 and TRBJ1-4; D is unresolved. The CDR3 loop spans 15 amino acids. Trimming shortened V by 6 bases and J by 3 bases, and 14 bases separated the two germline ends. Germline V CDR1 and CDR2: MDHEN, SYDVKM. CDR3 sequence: CASSIYWRSNEKLFF. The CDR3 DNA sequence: TGTGCCAGCAGCATCTATTGGCGGTCTAATGAAAAACTGTTTTTT.

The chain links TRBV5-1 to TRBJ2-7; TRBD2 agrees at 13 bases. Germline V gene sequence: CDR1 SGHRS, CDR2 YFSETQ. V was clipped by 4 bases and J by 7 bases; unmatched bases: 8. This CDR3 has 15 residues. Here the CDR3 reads CASSPGLAGVREQYF. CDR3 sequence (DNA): TGCGCCAGCAGCCCAGGACTAGCGGGAGTAAGGGAGCAGTACTTC.

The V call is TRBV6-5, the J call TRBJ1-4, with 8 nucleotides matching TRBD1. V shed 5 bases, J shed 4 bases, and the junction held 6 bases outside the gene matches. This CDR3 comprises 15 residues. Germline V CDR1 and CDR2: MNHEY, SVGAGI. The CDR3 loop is CASSRQGAFNEKLFF. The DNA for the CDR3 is TGTGCCAGCAGTCGCCAGGGGGCCTTTAATGAAAAACTGTTTTTT.

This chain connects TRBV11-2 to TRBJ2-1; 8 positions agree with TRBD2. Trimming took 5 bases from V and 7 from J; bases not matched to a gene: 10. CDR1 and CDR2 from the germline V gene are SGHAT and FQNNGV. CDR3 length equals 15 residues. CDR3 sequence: CASSPPGLVTNEQFF. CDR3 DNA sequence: TGTGCCAGCAGCCCCCCGGGACTAGTTACAAATGAGCAGTTCTTC.

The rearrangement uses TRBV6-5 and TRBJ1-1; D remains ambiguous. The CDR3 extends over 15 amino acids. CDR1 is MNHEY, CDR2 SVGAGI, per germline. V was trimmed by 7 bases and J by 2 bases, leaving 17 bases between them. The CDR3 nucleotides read TGTGCCAGCACTATCCGGGGTGGCCGTAACACTGAAGCTTTCTTT. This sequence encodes CASTIRGGRNTEAFF.

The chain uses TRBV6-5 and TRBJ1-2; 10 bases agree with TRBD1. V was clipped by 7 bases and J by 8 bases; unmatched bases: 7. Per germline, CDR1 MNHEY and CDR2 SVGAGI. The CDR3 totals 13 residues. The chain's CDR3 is CASITTGGRGYTF. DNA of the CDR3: TGTGCCAGCATTACGACAGGGGGCCGGGGCTACACCTTC.

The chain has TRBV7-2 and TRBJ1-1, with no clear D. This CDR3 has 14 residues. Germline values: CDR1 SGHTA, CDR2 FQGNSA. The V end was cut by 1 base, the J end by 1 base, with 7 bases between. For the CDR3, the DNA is TGTGCCAGCAGCTTAGACAGCACGAACACTGAAGCTTTCTTT. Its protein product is CASSLDSTNTEAFF.

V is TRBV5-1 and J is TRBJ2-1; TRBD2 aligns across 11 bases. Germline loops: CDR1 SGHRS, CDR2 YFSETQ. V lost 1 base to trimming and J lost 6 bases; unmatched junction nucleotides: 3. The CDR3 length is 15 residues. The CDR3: CASSLTSGSLNEQFF. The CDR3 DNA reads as TGCGCCAGCAGCTTGACTAGCGGGAGTCTCAATGAGCAGTTCTTC.

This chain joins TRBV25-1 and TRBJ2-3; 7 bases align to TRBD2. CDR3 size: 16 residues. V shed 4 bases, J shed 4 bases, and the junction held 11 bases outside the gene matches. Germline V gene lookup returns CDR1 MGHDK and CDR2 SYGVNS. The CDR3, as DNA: TGTGCCAGCAGTGGGGGCTGGGCGGGAGAAGCAGATACGCAGTATTTT. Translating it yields CASSGGWAGEADTQYF.

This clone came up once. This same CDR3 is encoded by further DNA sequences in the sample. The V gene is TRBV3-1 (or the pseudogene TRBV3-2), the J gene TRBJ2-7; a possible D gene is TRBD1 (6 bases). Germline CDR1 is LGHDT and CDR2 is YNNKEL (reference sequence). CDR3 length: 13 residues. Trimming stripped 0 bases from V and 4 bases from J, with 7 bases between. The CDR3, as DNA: TGTGCCAGCAGCCAAGACAGGGGATACGAGCAGTACTTC. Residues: CASSQDRGYEQYF.